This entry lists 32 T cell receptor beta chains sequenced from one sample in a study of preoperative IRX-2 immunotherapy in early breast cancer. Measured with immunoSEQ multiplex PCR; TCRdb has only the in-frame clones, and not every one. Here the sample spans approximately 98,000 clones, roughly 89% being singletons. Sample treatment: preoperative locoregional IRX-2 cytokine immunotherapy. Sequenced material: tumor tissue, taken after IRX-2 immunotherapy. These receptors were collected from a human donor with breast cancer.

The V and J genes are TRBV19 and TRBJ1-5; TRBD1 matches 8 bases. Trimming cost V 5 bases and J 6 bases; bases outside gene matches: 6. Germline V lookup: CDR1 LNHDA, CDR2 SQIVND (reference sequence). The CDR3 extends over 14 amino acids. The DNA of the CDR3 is TGTGCCAGTAGTGCCCAGGGGGCAGGTCAGCCCCAGCATTTT. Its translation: CASSAQGAGQPQHF.

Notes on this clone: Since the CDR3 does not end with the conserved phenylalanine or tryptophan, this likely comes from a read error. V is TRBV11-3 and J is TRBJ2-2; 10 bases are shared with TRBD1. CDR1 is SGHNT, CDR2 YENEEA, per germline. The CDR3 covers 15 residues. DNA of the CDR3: TGTACCAGCAGCTTGGACAGGGGGGTCACCGGGGAGCTGTTTTCT. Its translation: CTSSLDRGVTGELFS.

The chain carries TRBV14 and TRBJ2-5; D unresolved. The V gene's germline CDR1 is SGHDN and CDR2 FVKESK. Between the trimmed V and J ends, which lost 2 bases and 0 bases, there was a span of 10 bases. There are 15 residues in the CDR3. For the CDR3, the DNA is TGTGCCAGCAGCCAATGGGGAATATACCAAGAGACCCAGTACTTC. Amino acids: CASSQWGIYQETQYF.

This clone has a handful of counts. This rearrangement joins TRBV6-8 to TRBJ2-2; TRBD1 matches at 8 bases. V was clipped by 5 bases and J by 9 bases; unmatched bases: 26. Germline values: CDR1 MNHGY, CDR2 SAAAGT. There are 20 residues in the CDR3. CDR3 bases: TGTGCCAGCAGTCGCTACAGGGGGAATAATGCGGGGCCTGCTTTCAGGGAGCTGTTTTTT. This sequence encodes CASSRYRGNNAGPAFRELFF.

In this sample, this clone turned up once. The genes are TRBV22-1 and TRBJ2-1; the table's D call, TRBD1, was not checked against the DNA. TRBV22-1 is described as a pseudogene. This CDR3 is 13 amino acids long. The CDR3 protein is CASRTDRGNEQFF. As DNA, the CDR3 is TGTGCCAGCAGAACCGACAGGGGCAATGAGCAGTTCTTC.

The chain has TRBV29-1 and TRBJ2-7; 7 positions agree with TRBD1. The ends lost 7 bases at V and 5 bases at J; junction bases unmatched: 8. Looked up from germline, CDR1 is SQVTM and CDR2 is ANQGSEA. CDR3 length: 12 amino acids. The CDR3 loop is CSAQTGFNEQYF. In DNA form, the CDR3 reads TGCAGCGCCCAGACAGGGTTCAACGAGCAGTACTTC.

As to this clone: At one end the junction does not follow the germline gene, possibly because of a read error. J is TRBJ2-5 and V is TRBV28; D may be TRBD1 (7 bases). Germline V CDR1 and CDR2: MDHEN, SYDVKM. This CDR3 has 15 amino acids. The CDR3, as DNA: TGTGCCAGCAGCCGGAGACAGGGAGGACAGGAGATCCAGTACTTC. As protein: CASSRRQGGQEIQYF.

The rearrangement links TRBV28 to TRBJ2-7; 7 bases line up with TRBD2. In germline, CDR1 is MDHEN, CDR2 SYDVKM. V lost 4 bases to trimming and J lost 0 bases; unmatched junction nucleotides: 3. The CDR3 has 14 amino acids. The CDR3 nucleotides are TGTGCCAGCAGTTCGGGGGGAGCCTCCTACGAGCAGTACTTC. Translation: CASSSGGASYEQYF.

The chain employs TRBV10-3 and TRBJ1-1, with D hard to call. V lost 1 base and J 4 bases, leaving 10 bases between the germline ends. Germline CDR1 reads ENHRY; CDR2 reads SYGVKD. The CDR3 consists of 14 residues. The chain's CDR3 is CAISEYLSGTEAFF. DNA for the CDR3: TGTGCCATCAGTGAGTATCTTTCGGGCACTGAAGCTTTCTTT.

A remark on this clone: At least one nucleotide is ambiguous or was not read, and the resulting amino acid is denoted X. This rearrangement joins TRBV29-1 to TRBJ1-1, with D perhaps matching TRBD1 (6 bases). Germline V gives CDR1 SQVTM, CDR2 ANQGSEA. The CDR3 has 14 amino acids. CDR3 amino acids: CXVNRGGGNTEAFF. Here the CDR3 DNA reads TGCARCGTGAACAGAGGGGGGGGAAACACTGAAGCTTTCTTT.

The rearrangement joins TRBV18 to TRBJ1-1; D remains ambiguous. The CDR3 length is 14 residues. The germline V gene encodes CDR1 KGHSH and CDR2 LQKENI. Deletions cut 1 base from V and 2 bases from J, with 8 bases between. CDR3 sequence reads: CASSPQADNTEAFF. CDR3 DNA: TGTGCCAGCTCACCACAGGCCGATAACACTGAAGCTTTCTTT.

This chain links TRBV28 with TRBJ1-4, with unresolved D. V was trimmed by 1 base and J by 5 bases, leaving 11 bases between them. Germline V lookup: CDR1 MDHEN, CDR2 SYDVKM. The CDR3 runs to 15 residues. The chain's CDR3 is CASSLSGRKNEKLFF. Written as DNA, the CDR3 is TGTGCCAGCAGTTTATCCGGCAGAAAGAATGAAAAACTGTTTTTT.

The CDR3 DNA reads as TGTGCCATCAGTGAGTCGGGGACAGGGAGCGGCTACGAGCAGTACTTC. Its protein product is CAISESGTGSGYEQYF. The gene calls are TRBV10-3 and TRBJ2-7; 9 positions agree with TRBD1. V shed 0 bases, J shed 3 bases, and the junction held 6 bases outside the gene matches. The CDR3 covers 16 residues. Germline V gene data show CDR1 as ENHRY and CDR2 as SYGVKD.

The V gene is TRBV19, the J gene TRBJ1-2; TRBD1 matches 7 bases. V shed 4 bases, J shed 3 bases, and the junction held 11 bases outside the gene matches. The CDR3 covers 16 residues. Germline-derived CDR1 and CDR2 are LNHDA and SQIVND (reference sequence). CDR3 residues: CASSTLGQELHYGYTF. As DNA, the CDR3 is TGTGCCAGTAGTACACTCGGACAGGAGTTACACTATGGCTACACCTTC.

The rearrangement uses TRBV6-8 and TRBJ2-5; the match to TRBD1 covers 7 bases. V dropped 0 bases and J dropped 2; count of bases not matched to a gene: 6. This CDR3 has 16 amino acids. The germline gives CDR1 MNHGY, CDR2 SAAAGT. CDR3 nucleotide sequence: TGTGCCAGCAGTTACTCGAGGAGGACAGGTCAAGAGACCCAGTACTTC. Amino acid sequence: CASSYSRRTGQETQYF.

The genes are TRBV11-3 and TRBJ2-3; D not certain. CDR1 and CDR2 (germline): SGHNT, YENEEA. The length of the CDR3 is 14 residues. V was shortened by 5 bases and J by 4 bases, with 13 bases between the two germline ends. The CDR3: CASSRPPSSDTQYF. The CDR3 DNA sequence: TGTGCCAGCAGCCGGCCCCCTAGTTCAGATACGCAGTATTTT.

Here the CDR3 DNA reads TGTGCCAGCACCGACAGGGCCGAGCAGTACTTC. As protein: CASTDRAEQYF. The rearrangement joins TRBV6-4 to TRBJ2-7, with TRBD1 matching 7 bases. The V gene's germline CDR1 is MRHNA and CDR2 SNTAGT. V shed 7 bases and J 6 bases; nucleotides not matched to a gene: 3. The CDR3 contains 11 residues.

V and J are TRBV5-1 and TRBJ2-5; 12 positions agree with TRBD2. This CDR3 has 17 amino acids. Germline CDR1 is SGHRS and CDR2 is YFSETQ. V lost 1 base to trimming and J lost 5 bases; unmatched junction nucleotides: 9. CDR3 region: CASSLFTSGRSGETQYF. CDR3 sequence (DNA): TGCGCCAGCAGCTTGTTCACTAGCGGGAGGAGCGGGGAGACCCAGTACTTC.

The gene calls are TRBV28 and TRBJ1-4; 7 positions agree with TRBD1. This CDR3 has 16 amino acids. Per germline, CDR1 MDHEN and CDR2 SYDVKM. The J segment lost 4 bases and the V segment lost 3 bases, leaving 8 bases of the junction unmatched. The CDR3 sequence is CASSLGGGPRNEKLFF. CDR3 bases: TGTGCCAGCAGTTTGGGAGGGGGCCCACGTAATGAAAAACTGTTTTTT.

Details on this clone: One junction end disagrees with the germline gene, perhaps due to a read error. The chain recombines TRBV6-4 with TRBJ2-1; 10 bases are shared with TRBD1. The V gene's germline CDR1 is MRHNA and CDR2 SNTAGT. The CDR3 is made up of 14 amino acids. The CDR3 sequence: CAISGTGAYNEQFF. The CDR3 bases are TGTGCCATCAGTGGGACAGGGGCCTACAATGAGCAGTTCTTC.

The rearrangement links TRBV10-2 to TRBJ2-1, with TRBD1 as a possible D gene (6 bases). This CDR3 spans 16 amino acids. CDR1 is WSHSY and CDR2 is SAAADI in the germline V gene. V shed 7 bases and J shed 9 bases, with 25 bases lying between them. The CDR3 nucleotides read TGCGCCAGCACCGAGAGGGGGTTACTAGGGGGAGCTGAGCAGTTCTTC. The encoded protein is CASTERGLLGGAEQFF.

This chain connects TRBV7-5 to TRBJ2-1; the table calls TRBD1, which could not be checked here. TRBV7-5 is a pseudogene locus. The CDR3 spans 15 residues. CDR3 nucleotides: TGTGCCAGCAGCTTCATGGGAACAGGGTTACATGAGCAGTTCTTC. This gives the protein CASSFMGTGLHEQFF.

The CDR3 nucleotides read TGTGCCACCGCCGGGACGCATAATAACAATGAGCAGTTCTTC. This encodes CATAGTHNNNEQFF. V is TRBV6-8 and J is TRBJ2-1; D might be TRBD1 or TRBD2, each matching 5 bases. This CDR3 has 14 residues. CDR1 is MNHGY, CDR2 SAAAGT, per germline. V lost 10 bases, J lost 5 bases, and 18 bases lay in between.

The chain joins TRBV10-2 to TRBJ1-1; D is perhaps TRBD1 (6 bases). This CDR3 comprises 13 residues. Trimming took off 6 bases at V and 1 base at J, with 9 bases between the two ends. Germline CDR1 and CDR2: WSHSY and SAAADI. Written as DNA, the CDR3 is TGCGCCAGCAGCCAGGGGTCGAACACTGAAGCTTTCTTT. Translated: CASSQGSNTEAFF.

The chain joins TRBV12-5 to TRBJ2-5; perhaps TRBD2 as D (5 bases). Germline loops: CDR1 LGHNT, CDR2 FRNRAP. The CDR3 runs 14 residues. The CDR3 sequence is CASKQRENQETQYF. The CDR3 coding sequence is TGTGCCAGCAAACAAAGGGAGAACCAAGAGACCCAGTACTTC.

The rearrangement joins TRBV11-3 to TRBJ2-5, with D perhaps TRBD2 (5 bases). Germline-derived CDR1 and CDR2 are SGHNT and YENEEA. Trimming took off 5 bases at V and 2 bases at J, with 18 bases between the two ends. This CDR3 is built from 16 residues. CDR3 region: CASSAPELVLQETQYF. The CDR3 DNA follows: TGTGCCAGCAGCGCTCCAGAACTAGTCTTACAAGAGACCCAGTACTTC.

CDR3 nucleotides: TGTGCCAGCAGCTATCCCGGGGGCCTCTCTGGAAACACCATATATTTT. Translation gives CASSYPGGLSGNTIYF. The chain carries TRBV7-1 and TRBJ1-3, with D perhaps TRBD1 (6 bases). TRBV7-1 is classed as an ORF, of uncertain function. The CDR3 totals 16 residues. V lost 4 bases, J lost 0 bases, and 13 bases lay in between.

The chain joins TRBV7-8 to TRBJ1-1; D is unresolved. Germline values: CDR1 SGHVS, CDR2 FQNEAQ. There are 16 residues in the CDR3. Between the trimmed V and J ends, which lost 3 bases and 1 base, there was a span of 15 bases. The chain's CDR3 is CASSLPASLGNTEAFF. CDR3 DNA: TGTGCCAGCAGCTTGCCCGCCTCCTTGGGGAACACTGAAGCTTTCTTT.

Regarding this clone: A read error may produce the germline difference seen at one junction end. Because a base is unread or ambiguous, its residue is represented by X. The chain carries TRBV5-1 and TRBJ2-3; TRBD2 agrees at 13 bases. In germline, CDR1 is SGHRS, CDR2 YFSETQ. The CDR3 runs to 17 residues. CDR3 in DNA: TGCRCCAGCAGCTTGGGACTAGCGGGGCCGGGGGCGGATACGCAGTATTTT. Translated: CXSSLGLAGPGADTQYF.

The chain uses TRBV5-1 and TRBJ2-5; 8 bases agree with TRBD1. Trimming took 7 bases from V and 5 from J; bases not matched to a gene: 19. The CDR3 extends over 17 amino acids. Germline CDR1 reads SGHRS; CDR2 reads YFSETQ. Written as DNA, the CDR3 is TGCGCCAGCCGCAGCTTGGTGAGACAGGGGAAAGTCGAGACCCAGTACTTC. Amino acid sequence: CASRSLVRQGKVETQYF.

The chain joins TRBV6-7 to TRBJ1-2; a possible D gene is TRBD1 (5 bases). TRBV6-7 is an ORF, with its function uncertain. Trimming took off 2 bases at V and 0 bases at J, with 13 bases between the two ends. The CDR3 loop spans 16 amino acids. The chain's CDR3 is CASSYPTDPANYGYTF. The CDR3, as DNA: TGTGCCAGCAGTTACCCGACAGACCCCGCTAACTATGGCTACACCTTC.

Here the CDR3 reads CASSRWGAENNEQFF. DNA for the CDR3: TGTGCCAGCAGCCGTTGGGGCGCCGAGAACAATGAGCAGTTCTTC. The chain recombines TRBV11-3 with TRBJ2-1; D is perhaps TRBD1 (5 bases). V gave up 5 bases and J gave up 5 bases, with 16 bases separating them. The length of the CDR3 is 15 residues. The V gene's germline CDR1 is SGHNT and CDR2 YENEEA. Variable domain in full (rest from reference TRBV11-3 and TRBJ2-1): EAGVVQSPRYKIIEKKQPVAFWCNPISGHNTLYWYLQNLGQGPELLIRYENEEAVDDSQLPKDRFSAERLKGVDSTLKIQPAELGDSAVYLCASSRWGAENNEQFFGPGTRLTVL.